The 25 T cell receptor beta chains below come from one sample, sequenced in a study of T cell responses to AZD1222 COVID-19 vaccine. Sequencing was performed with immunoSEQ multiplex PCR; in TCRdb, only in-frame clones are kept and a portion is missing. The sample lists under 150,000 clones, 89% occurring once. This specimen was peripheral blood, taken 28 days after the second AZD1222 dose. These receptor sequences come from an adult who received the AZD1222 COVID-19 vaccine.

This chain uses TRBV9 with TRBJ1-5, with D possibly TRBD1 on 5 matching bases. V was cut by 1 base and J by 7 bases, with 15 bases left in between. Germline V gene lookup returns CDR1 SGDLS and CDR2 YYNGEE. The CDR3 extends over 15 amino acids. The CDR3 DNA is TGTGCCAGCAGCGTATTTGCAGGGCGTGACCAGCCCCAGCATTTT. As protein: CASSVFAGRDQPQHF.

The chain uses TRBV2 and TRBJ1-1, with 7 bases fitting TRBD1. The CDR3 runs 13 residues. After removal of 8 bases from V and 7 bases from J, the junction contained 10 bases not matched to a gene. CDR1 is SNHLY and CDR2 is FYNNEI in the germline V gene. The CDR3, as DNA: TGTGCCAGCGGCCCCGGGACAGCCGTTGAAGCTTTCTTT. Its protein is CASGPGTAVEAFF.

The genes are TRBV13 and TRBJ1-2, with 12 bases fitting TRBD1. Germline V gives CDR1 PRHDT, CDR2 FYEKMQ (reference sequence). V shed 5 bases and J 8 bases; nucleotides not matched to a gene: 6. The CDR3 length is 14 residues. This CDR3 reads CASSRGQGAGGYTF. The CDR3 DNA reads TGTGCCAGCAGCCGGGGACAGGGGGCGGGAGGCTACACCTTC.

This rearrangement joins TRBV9 to TRBJ2-7, with a possible D match to TRBD1 (6 bases). CDR1 and CDR2 from the germline V gene are SGDLS and YYNGEE. Trimming pared 4 bases from V and 0 bases from J, leaving 20 bases between. CDR3 length equals 17 residues. CDR3 DNA: TGTGCCAGCAGCTCCTTCGGGTCGGGACACTTCTCCTACGAGCAGTACTTC. Amino acids: CASSSFGSGHFSYEQYF.

The J gene is TRBJ2-1, the V gene TRBV10-1; 11 bases agree with TRBD2. The germline V gene encodes CDR1 WNHNN and CDR2 SYGVQD (reference sequence). The V gene end was trimmed by 10 bases and the J gene end by 5 bases; junction bases not matched to a gene: 10. The CDR3 has 15 residues. Here the CDR3 reads CATSPGTSGHNEQFF. CDR3 coding DNA: TGCGCCACCTCACCCGGGACTAGCGGCCACAATGAGCAGTTCTTC.

J is TRBJ1-5 and V is TRBV4-1, with TRBD1 matching 7 bases. Germline V CDR1 and CDR2: MGHRA, YSYEKL. The CDR3 runs to 17 residues. V shed 1 base, J shed 6 bases, and the junction held 12 bases outside the gene matches. CDR3 sequence (DNA): TGCGCCAGCAGCCAAGGGAGGTTGACAGGGCAGTTTCAGCCCCAGCATTTT. This encodes CASSQGRLTGQFQPQHF.

The genes are TRBV4-3 and TRBJ2-7, with 10 bases identical to TRBD1. The CDR3 is 15 amino acids. Germline V gene sequence: CDR1 LGHNA, CDR2 YSLEER. The junction had 4 bases not matched to a gene; V was cut back by 3 bases and J by 2 bases. The CDR3 is CASSHDRGPPYEQYF. In DNA, the CDR3 is TGCGCCAGCAGCCATGACAGGGGGCCACCCTACGAGCAGTACTTC.

The gene calls are TRBV7-9 and TRBJ1-5, with D perhaps matching TRBD1 (6 bases). The CDR3 loop spans 14 amino acids. V shed 4 bases and J shed 2 bases, with 9 bases lying between them. Germline CDR1 is SEHNR and CDR2 is FQNEAQ (reference sequence). The CDR3 DNA reads TGTGCCAGCAGCTCCAGGGGAGGCAATCAGCCCCAGCATTTT. This encodes CASSSRGGNQPQHF.

Only a few counts were recorded for this clone. This sequence joins TRBV4-3 and TRBJ1-6; D is unclear. V was shortened by 6 bases and J by 7 bases, with 13 bases between the two germline ends. Germline lookup yields CDR1 LGHNA and CDR2 YSLEER. The CDR3 is 14 residues long. The CDR3 sequence: CASSVGLRNSPLHF. The CDR3 DNA reads as TGCGCCAGCAGTGTCGGGCTTCGCAATTCACCCCTCCACTTT.

The chain combines TRBV2 with TRBJ1-5, with TRBD1 matching over 7 bases. V shed 5 bases and J 0 bases; nucleotides not matched to a gene: 10. This CDR3 has 17 amino acids. In germline, CDR1 is SNHLY, CDR2 FYNNEI. The CDR3 nucleotides read TGTGCCAGCAGTAGTGGGCAGGGGGTTCATAGCAATCAGCCCCAGCATTTT. This translates into CASSSGQGVHSNQPQHF.

The chain links TRBV20-1 to TRBJ2-7, with TRBD2 as a possible D gene (5 bases). Germline CDR1 reads DFQATT; CDR2 reads SNEGSKA (reference sequence). V shed 8 bases and J shed 3 bases, with 11 bases lying between them. The CDR3 totals 11 residues. The CDR3 DNA sequence: TGCAGTCTGAGGGAGTTCTACGAGCAGTACTTC. Its protein is CSLREFYEQYF.

V gene TRBV27 combines with J gene TRBJ2-2; D assignment may be TRBD1 or TRBD2 (6 bases each). The CDR3 runs 14 residues. CDR1 MNHEY and CDR2 SMNVEV come from the germline V gene (reference sequence). The V end lost 8 bases, the J end lost 4 bases, and 14 bases lay between the germline ends. The CDR3 DNA sequence: TGTGCCAGCTCCGTGGGGGGCGGCACCGGGGAGCTGTTTTTT. Translating it yields CASSVGGGTGELFF.

The chain links TRBV7-6 to TRBJ2-1, with TRBD2 matching 15 bases. The ends lost 5 bases at V and 6 bases at J; junction bases unmatched: 8. Germline V gives CDR1 SGHVS, CDR2 FNYEAQ. The CDR3 length is 17 residues. This CDR3 is CASSRTSGGGTGNEQFF. The DNA for the CDR3 is TGTGCCAGCAGCCGGACTAGCGGGGGGGGAACGGGCAATGAGCAGTTCTTC.

The chain uses TRBV15 and TRBJ1-3; 8 bases map to TRBD1. Germline V gene data show CDR1 as LNHNV and CDR2 as YYDKDF (reference sequence). J lost 0 bases, V lost 3 bases, and 4 bases had no gene match. The CDR3 sequence is 16 residues long. In DNA, the CDR3 is TGTGCCACCAGCAGGGATGACAGGGGCTCTGGAAACACCATATATTTT. It encodes CATSRDDRGSGNTIYF.

The chain employs TRBV2 and TRBJ1-5; D not resolved. The length of the CDR3 is 13 residues. Trimming removed 2 bases at V and 4 bases at J, with 6 bases between. Germline-derived CDR1 and CDR2 are SNHLY and FYNNEI. In DNA form, the CDR3 reads TGTGCCAGCAGTGAACGGCAAAATCAGCCCCAGCATTTT. It codes for CASSERQNQPQHF.

The J gene is TRBJ2-2, the V gene TRBV2, with D uncertain. This CDR3 is built from 13 residues. Trimming took off 3 bases at V and 0 bases at J, with 2 bases between the two ends. Germline V gives CDR1 SNHLY, CDR2 FYNNEI. The CDR3 here is CASSDPNTGELFF. The CDR3 DNA follows: TGTGCCAGCAGTGACCCGAACACCGGGGAGCTGTTTTTT.

V is TRBV2 and J is TRBJ1-5, with a tentative D call TRBD1 (5 bases). Germline assignment: CDR1 SNHLY and CDR2 FYNNEI. Trimming cost V 6 bases and J 6 bases, with 18 bases left between them. The CDR3 is made up of 15 amino acids. CDR3 in DNA: TGTGCCAGCAGCCTCGAGGGTTTTGGGGGTCAGCCCCAGCATTTT. Protein: CASSLEGFGGQPQHF.

This clone was seen only once. The CDR3 region has the DNA TGCGCCAGCAGTGGAGGGGCTAGTTACAATGAGCAGTTCTTC. Amino acid sequence: CASSGGASYNEQFF. This chain connects TRBV10-1 to TRBJ2-1; D may correspond to TRBD1 or TRBD2 (5 bases each). The V and J ends lost 4 bases and 4 bases respectively, with 11 bases between them. Germline values: CDR1 WNHNN, CDR2 SYGVQD (reference sequence). The length of the CDR3 is 14 residues.

The chain joins TRBV29-1 to TRBJ2-1; D is possibly TRBD1 or TRBD2 (5 bases each). Trimming cost V 1 base and J 2 bases, with 6 bases left between them. The V gene's germline CDR1 is SQVTM and CDR2 ANQGSEA. CDR3 size: 13 residues. The DNA for the CDR3 is TGCAGCGTTGAAGGAGGGGCCTACAATGAGCAGTTCTTC. This sequence encodes CSVEGGAYNEQFF.

In this sample, this clone turned up a few times. The chain employs TRBV7-9 and TRBJ2-7, with D perhaps TRBD2 (6 bases). This CDR3 is 16 amino acids long. The germline V gene has CDR1 SEHNR and CDR2 FQNEAQ (reference sequence). Trimming shortened V by 3 bases and J by 2 bases, and 17 bases separated the two germline ends. The CDR3 sequence: CASSFVGGDPAYEQYF. DNA for the CDR3: TGTGCCAGCAGCTTTGTAGGAGGGGATCCGGCCTACGAGCAGTACTTC.

Written as DNA, the CDR3 is TGTGCCACCAGTGATTTGCAGCGGGATACGCAGTATTTT. Amino acid sequence: CATSDLQRDTQYF. The gene calls are TRBV24-1 and TRBJ2-3; tentative D call: TRBD2 (5 bases). The CDR3 is 13 amino acids. The V gene lost 0 bases and the J gene lost 6 bases, with 6 bases spanning the gap. Germline values: CDR1 KGHDR, CDR2 SFDVKD.

The gene calls are TRBV7-8 and TRBJ1-5, with 7 bases lining up with TRBD1. J was trimmed by 1 base and V by 3 bases; bases with no gene match: 3. This CDR3 contains 15 residues. From germline, CDR1 is SGHVS and CDR2 FQNEAQ. The CDR3 DNA reads as TGTGCCAGCAGCTTCCAGACAGGGAGCAATCAGCCCCAGCATTTT. Its protein is CASSFQTGSNQPQHF.

The chain joins TRBV3-1 (or the pseudogene TRBV3-2) to TRBJ1-6; the D gene is possibly TRBD1 (6 bases). V lost 1 base to trimming and J lost 10 bases, with 17 bases between them. The CDR3 is made up of 16 amino acids. The germline gives CDR1 LGHDT, CDR2 YNNKEL (reference sequence). CDR3 nucleotide sequence: TGTGCCAGCAGCCAAGCCCCACAGGGAATCGGGTCACCCCTCCACTTT. The encoded protein is CASSQAPQGIGSPLHF.

The CDR3 loop reads CSVGGGKNQPQHF. Written as DNA, the CDR3 is TGCAGCGTTGGGGGGGGAAAGAATCAGCCCCAGCATTTT. This chain links TRBV29-1 with TRBJ1-5; the D gene is possibly TRBD1 (5 bases). Germline-derived CDR1 and CDR2 are SQVTM and ANQGSEA. The CDR3 length is 13 residues. Trimming pared 4 bases from V and 4 bases from J, leaving 11 bases between.

This chain joins TRBV12-5 and TRBJ2-1; no definite D call. The length of the CDR3 is 14 residues. CDR1 LGHNT and CDR2 FRNRAP come from the germline V gene. Trimming cost V 0 bases and J 6 bases, with 9 bases left between them. CDR3 sequence: CASGLVVFGNEQFF. The CDR3 nucleotides read TGTGCTAGTGGTTTGGTAGTGTTTGGCAATGAGCAGTTCTTC.